Listed below are T cell receptor beta chains from one sample, sequenced in a study of CD8+ T cells in alopecia areata. Generated by immunoSEQ multiplex PCR, the TCRdb table keeps only in-frame clones and is missing some. Here the sample spans approximately 100,000 clones, around two fifths being singletons. Specimen: CD4+ T cells sorted from blood. The receptors were gathered from a human donor with alopecia areata. CDR3s include the opening cysteine and the closing phenylalanine or tryptophan. D genes are given only for firm matches. Clone size appears in some rows only: once, few, many, or a class for an expanded clone.

j_call d_call clone_size v_call cdr3_nt cdr3_aa
TRBJ2-7 - - TRBV11-2 TGTGCCAGCAGCTCGCTCCGGACAGCCTACGAGCAGTACTTC CASSSLRTAYEQYF
TRBJ2-5 - - TRBV28 TGTGCCACCCTGACACAAGAGACCCAGTACTTC CATLTQETQYF
TRBJ1-1 - - TRBV27 TGTGCCAGCGCTCCGGGCCAGGCGGACACTGAAGCTTTCTTT CASAPGQADTEAFF
TRBJ2-3 TRBD2 - TRBV9 TGTGCCAGCAGCGTAGGGACTAGCGGGGGCCGGGATACGCAGTATTTT CASSVGTSGGRDTQYF
TRBJ2-3 - - TRBV4-1 TGCGCCAGCAGCCAACCGTTGGGGGAGCCTCATACGCAGTATTTT CASSQPLGEPHTQYF
TRBJ2-1 - few TRBV5-1 TGCGCCAGCAGACGGGCCAGTGAGCAGTTCTTC CASRRASEQFF
TRBJ2-7 - - TRBV5-6 TGTGCCAGCAGCTTTTTTGTCCGAGGGGAGCAGTACTTC CASSFFVRGEQYF
TRBJ2-7 TRBD1 - TRBV25-1 TGTGCCAGCAGTCTTCAGGGGGCGAACGAGCAGTACTTC CASSLQGANEQYF
TRBJ1-5 - once TRBV29-1 TGCAGCGCCCCTGACAGCCTTCAGCCCCAGCATTTT CSAPDSLQPQHF
TRBJ2-7 TRBD1 - TRBV4-1 TGCGCCAGCAGCCAGCCACAGGGGAGAGGGCTCGGCGAGCAGTACTTC CASSQPQGRGLGEQYF
TRBJ2-7 - once TRBV28 TGTGCCAGCAGTCCAGGACAGAGCTACGAGCAGTACTTC CASSPGQSYEQYF
TRBJ1-2 - - TRBV27 TGTGCCAGCAGTTTAAGCTATGGCTACACCTTC CASSLSYGYTF
TRBJ2-1 - - TRBV20-1 TGCAGTGCTAGAGAGGACAATGAGCAGTTCTTC CSAREDNEQFF
TRBJ2-4 TRBD1 - TRBV29-1 TGCAGCGTGAAAGGACAGGGGGCAATAGGGGACATTCAGTACTTC CSVKGQGAIGDIQYF
TRBJ1-2 - - TRBV30 TGTGCCTGGAGGGGGGGGAGGCTAACTAACTATGGCTACACCTTC CAWRGGRLTNYGYTF
TRBJ2-7 - - TRBV5-1 TGCGCCAGCAGCTTGGGTTCGGCAGCTTCAACCTACGAGCAGTACTTC CASSLGSAASTYEQYF